This entry features one T cell receptor beta chain sequence. Its antigen is not identified. The CDR3 loop spans 15 amino acids. Germline values: CDR1 MNHNY, CDR2 SVGAGI (reference sequence). Trimming stripped 6 bases from V and 7 bases from J, with 22 bases between. The sample originates from a study of T cell responses to AZD1222 COVID-19 vaccine. The study's findings and limits: Recipients of AZD1222 seropositive at baseline numbered only 6 or 7. Across the whole spike, CD4 TCRs peaked at regions 160-218 and 743-854. The donor cohort was predominantly white British with a female majority, and clonal diversity may have been underestimated.

Some clones are missing from TCRdb's copy, which holds only in-frame ones; the method was immunoSEQ multiplex PCR. Among roughly 180,000 clones listed, just over 90% were seen once. The source was peripheral blood, collected 28 days after the second AZD1222 dose. This chain uses TRBV6-6 with TRBJ2-7; tentatively, D is TRBD2 (6 bases). The TCR sequence derives from an adult who received the AZD1222 COVID-19 vaccine. This CDR3 is CASRKRELGAREQYF. CDR3 DNA: TGTGCCAGCAGGAAACGGGAGCTCGGGGCGCGAGAGCAGTACTTC.